The 8 T cell receptor beta chains below were found in one sample sequenced in a study of identical twins. One entry per CDR3 protein, called by TCRdb with MiXCR from the 5' RACE reads. The sample holds 700,000 or so distinct CDR3 sequences; 8.5% to 9.5% are singletons and the top ten take 0.85% to 1%. This sample was also put to use in a study of yellow fever vaccine responses in identical twins.

Sequencing was performed on PBMCs. These receptors all come from a woman between 18 and 29 years old in good health.

This clonotype was seen ten or more times. This rearrangement joins TRBV6-1 to TRBJ2-2, with TRBD1 as a possible D gene (6 bases). V was shortened by 6 bases and J by 1 base, with 15 bases between the two germline ends. CDR3 length: 16 amino acids. From germline, CDR1 is MNHNS and CDR2 SASEGT. CDR3 DNA sequence: TGTGCCAGCAGAAAACAGGGTTCCCTGAACACCGGGGAGCTGTTTTTT. Translation gives CASRKQGSLNTGELFF.

This rearrangement joins TRBV9 to TRBJ2-6; 10 bases are a match to TRBD2. This CDR3 region has 18 residues. The ends lost 1 base at V and 2 bases at J; junction bases unmatched: 6. CDR1 and CDR2 from the germline V gene are SGDLS and YYNGEE. This CDR3 is CASSVSSGRAAGANVLTF. In DNA form, the CDR3 reads TGTGCCAGCAGCGTAAGCAGCGGGAGGGCCGCTGGGGCCAACGTCCTGACTTTC.

The table lists this clonotype with many counts. This chain uses TRBV5-1 with TRBJ2-7; TRBD1 matches at 7 bases. The trim removed 4 bases at V and 3 bases at J, leaving 4 bases unmatched. Germline V gives CDR1 SGHRS, CDR2 YFSETQ. The CDR3 covers 13 residues. The CDR3 here is CASSTGQDYEQYF. The CDR3 bases are TGCGCCAGCAGCACTGGACAGGACTACGAGCAGTACTTC.

The chain combines TRBV29-1 with TRBJ2-3, with D tentatively TRBD1 or TRBD2 (6 bases each). This CDR3 region has 15 residues. Germline V gene lookup returns CDR1 SQVTM and CDR2 ANQGSEA. V shed 2 bases and J shed 2 bases, with 14 bases lying between them. Here the CDR3 DNA reads TGCAGCGTTGAAAGGGGGGAGACAACCACAGATACGCAGTATTTT. It codes for CSVERGETTTDTQYF.

This clonotype was detected ten times or more. The rearrangement joins TRBV5-1 to TRBJ2-1, with 13 positions matching TRBD2. The CDR3 has 16 residues. V dropped 4 bases and J dropped 6; count of bases not matched to a gene: 7. Per germline, CDR1 SGHRS and CDR2 YFSETQ. This chain's CDR3 is CASSPVLAGGRNEQFF. The CDR3 DNA is TGCGCCAGCAGCCCTGTACTAGCGGGAGGGCGCAATGAGCAGTTCTTC.

There are a few counts of this clonotype. The V and J genes are TRBV4-3 and TRBJ2-7; D uncertain. The germline V and J ends were trimmed by 3 bases and 3 bases, with 12 bases remaining between them. The CDR3 covers 14 residues. The V gene's germline CDR1 is LGHNA and CDR2 YSLEER. The CDR3 DNA is TGCGCCAGCAGCCATTATGTCGGCGGCTACGAGCAGTACTTC. It translates to CASSHYVGGYEQYF.

This clonotype was seen a handful of times. The chain employs TRBV4-2 and TRBJ2-2; D uncertain. CDR3 length: 14 residues. Germline CDR1 LGHNA, CDR2 YNFKEQ. V lost 0 bases to trimming and J lost 4 bases, with 6 bases between them. The CDR3 sequence: CASSQDPSTGELFF. CDR3 in DNA: TGTGCCAGCAGCCAAGACCCTAGCACCGGGGAGCTGTTTTTT.

This clonotype is a singleton in its sample. The chain combines TRBV30 with TRBJ2-7; D unresolved. V dropped 5 bases and J dropped 2 bases, with 4 bases sitting between them. This CDR3 spans 10 amino acids. The germline V gene has CDR1 GTSNPN and CDR2 SVGIG (reference sequence). The DNA of the CDR3 is TGTGCCTGGGATGCCTACGAGCAGTACTTC. Protein: CAWDAYEQYF.